A single sample gave rise to the 9 T cell receptor beta chains below, sequenced in a study of CD8+ T cells in alopecia areata. cDNA prepared by RNA extraction and subsequent reverse transcription served as the template for sequencing. Some clones are missing from TCRdb's copy, which holds only in-frame ones; the method was immunoSEQ multiplex PCR. The table records fewer than 150,000 clones, roughly 66% of them present only once. Source material: CD4+ T cells sorted from blood. Receptor source: a human donor in good health.

The rearrangement uses TRBV7-8 and TRBJ2-7, with D uncertain. With 2 bases removed from V and 0 bases from J, the gap between germline ends came to 11 bases. Germline CDR1 and CDR2: SGHVS and FQNEAQ. CDR3 length equals 15 residues. The CDR3 nucleotides read TGTGCCAGCAGCTTAAGGACGGGCCTCTCCTACGAGCAGTACTTC. Translating gives CASSLRTGLSYEQYF.

The genes are TRBV10-3 and TRBJ1-1; D perhaps matches TRBD1 (6 bases). The CDR3 length is 13 residues. CDR1 and CDR2 (germline): ENHRY, SYGVKD. V was trimmed by 8 bases and J by 1 base, leaving 11 bases between them. In nucleotides, the CDR3 is TGTGCCATCGGTAGACAGGAGAACACTGAAGCTTTCTTT. Amino acids: CAIGRQENTEAFF.

The rearrangement links TRBV9 to TRBJ2-3; 15 bases agree with TRBD2. This CDR3 comprises 18 residues. Germline values: CDR1 SGDLS, CDR2 YYNGEE. Trimming at V came to 0 bases and at J to 4 bases, leaving 6 bases not matched to a gene. CDR3 DNA: TGTGCCAGCAGCGTAGGTCGGACTAGCGGGGGGGCCGCAGATACGCAGTATTTT. Residues: CASSVGRTSGGAADTQYF.

By sample share, this clone is medium-sized. This chain joins TRBV15 and TRBJ1-5; D gene unclear. Germline loops: CDR1 LNHNV, CDR2 YYDKDF (reference sequence). The CDR3 totals 12 residues. V dropped 0 bases and J dropped 5 bases, with 2 bases sitting between them. CDR3 sequence (DNA): TGTGCCACCAGCAGAGATGATCAGCCCCAGCATTTT. It codes for CATSRDDQPQHF.

This clone was detected only a few times. The rearrangement uses TRBV5-6 and TRBJ2-2, with a weak D call TRBD2 (6 bases). The V gene lost 4 bases and the J gene lost 6 bases, with 16 bases spanning the gap. In germline, CDR1 is SGHDT, CDR2 YYEEEE. This CDR3 spans 15 amino acids. CDR3: CASSPRLVRPGELFF. The CDR3 DNA follows: TGTGCCAGCAGCCCTCGACTAGTGCGGCCCGGGGAGCTGTTTTTT.

The V call is TRBV29-1, the J call TRBJ2-2, with D unresolved. Germline V gene data show CDR1 as SQVTM and CDR2 as ANQGSEA. This CDR3 comprises 10 residues. Trimming took 4 bases from V and 7 from J, leaving 4 bases between them. CDR3 in amino acids: CSVGDGELFF. The CDR3 DNA sequence: TGCAGCGTTGGGGACGGGGAGCTGTTTTTT.

V and J are TRBV5-1 and TRBJ2-1, with 14 bases matching TRBD2. The CDR3 length is 19 residues. The germline V gene has CDR1 SGHRS and CDR2 YFSETQ. V was clipped by 4 bases and J by 5 bases; unmatched bases: 14. The CDR3 DNA reads TGCGCCAGCAGCCGTGGGACTAGCGGGGGCCGCCATAAGAACAATGAGCAGTTCTTC. Amino acids: CASSRGTSGGRHKNNEQFF.

The genes are TRBV29-1 and TRBJ2-1; D unresolved. Germline values: CDR1 SQVTM, CDR2 ANQGSEA. CDR3 length: 13 residues. V was cut by 4 bases and J by 2 bases, with 9 bases left in between. CDR3 sequence reads: CSVGTVAYNEQFF. The CDR3 region has the DNA TGCAGCGTTGGAACAGTCGCCTACAATGAGCAGTTCTTC.

This clone was counted a few times. This chain links TRBV4-1 with TRBJ1-2; 9 bases match TRBD1. V was pared by 5 bases and J by 8 bases, with 12 bases of the junction left unmatched. CDR1 and CDR2 (germline): MGHRA, YSYEKL. This CDR3 is 15 amino acids long. CDR3 DNA sequence: TGCGCCAGCAGCTTTGGACAGGGGCTAGCGGGCGGCTACACCTTC. Its translation: CASSFGQGLAGGYTF.